This T cell receptor (beta chain) was obtained from a study of blood T cell repertoires in COVID-19. The overall study: Specimens from acute and convalescent COVID-19 originated in the United States, Italy and Spain.

Participants, about 18 to 100 years old, spanned 25 or so US areas. The study assigned cohorts using participant-reported clinical history. The CDR3 has 16 residues. Germline assignment: CDR1 MDHEN and CDR2 SYDVKM. V trimming: 6 bases; J trimming: 0 bases; junction bases outside the gene matches: 7. In the original workflow: Quantification of nucleated cells was approximated via reference gene primer amplification. The protocol was immunoSEQ multiplex PCR, while the TCRdb copy is restricted to in-frame clones and leaves out a portion. V, J and clone size were drawn from that table, and D and trimming were deduced from the DNA. This table has some 220,000 clones, about four fifths appearing once.

The sequencing sample was made of PBMCs or T cells enriched from blood (not recorded which). The sequence came from a woman aged 40 to 50 with acute COVID-19. This chain uses TRBV28 with TRBJ1-1; the match to TRBD1 covers 10 bases. The CDR3 here is CASRSPGQGMNTEAFF. In DNA, the CDR3 is TGTGCCAGCAGATCCCCGGGACAGGGGATGAACACTGAAGCTTTCTTT. Full variable domain (missing parts from reference TRBV28 and TRBJ1-1): DVKVTQSSRYLVKRTGEKVFLECVQDMDHENMFWYRQDPGLGLRLIYFSYDVKMKEKGDIPEGYSVSREKKERFSLILESASTNQTSMYLCASRSPGQGMNTEAFFGQGTRLTVV.